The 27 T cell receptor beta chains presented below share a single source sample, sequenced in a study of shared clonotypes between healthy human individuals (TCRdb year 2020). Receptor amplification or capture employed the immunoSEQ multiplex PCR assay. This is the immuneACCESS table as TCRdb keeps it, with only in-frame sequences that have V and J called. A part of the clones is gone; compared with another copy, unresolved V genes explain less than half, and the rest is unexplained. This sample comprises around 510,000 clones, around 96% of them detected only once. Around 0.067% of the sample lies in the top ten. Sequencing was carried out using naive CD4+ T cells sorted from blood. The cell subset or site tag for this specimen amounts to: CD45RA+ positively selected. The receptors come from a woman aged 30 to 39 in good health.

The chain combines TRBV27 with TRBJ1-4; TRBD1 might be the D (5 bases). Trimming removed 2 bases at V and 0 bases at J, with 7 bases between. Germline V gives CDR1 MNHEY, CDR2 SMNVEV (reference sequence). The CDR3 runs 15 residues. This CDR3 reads CASSLGAATNEKLFF. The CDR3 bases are TGTGCCAGCAGTTTAGGGGCGGCAACTAATGAAAAACTGTTTTTT.

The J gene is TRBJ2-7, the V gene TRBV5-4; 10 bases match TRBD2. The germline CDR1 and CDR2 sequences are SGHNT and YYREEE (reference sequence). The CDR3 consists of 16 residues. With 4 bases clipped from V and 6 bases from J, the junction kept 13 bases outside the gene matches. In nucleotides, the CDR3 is TGTGCCAGCAGCCTTCCGACTAGCGGGCCGTCCGGCGAGCAGTACTTC. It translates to CASSLPTSGPSGEQYF.

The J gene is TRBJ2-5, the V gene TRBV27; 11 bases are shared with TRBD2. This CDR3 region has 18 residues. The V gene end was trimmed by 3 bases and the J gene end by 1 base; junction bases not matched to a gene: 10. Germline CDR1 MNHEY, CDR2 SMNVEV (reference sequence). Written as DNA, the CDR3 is TGTGCCAGCAGTTTTATCGCCCCCACTAGCGGGGGCCAAGAGACCCAGTACTTC. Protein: CASSFIAPTSGGQETQYF.

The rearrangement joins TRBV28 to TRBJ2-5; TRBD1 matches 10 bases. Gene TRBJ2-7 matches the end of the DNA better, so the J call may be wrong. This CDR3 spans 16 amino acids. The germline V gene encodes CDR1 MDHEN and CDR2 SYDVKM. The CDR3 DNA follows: TGTGCCAGCAGCACACCTGGGACAGGGGTCCGGTACGAGCAGTACTTC. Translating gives CASSTPGTGVRYEQYF.

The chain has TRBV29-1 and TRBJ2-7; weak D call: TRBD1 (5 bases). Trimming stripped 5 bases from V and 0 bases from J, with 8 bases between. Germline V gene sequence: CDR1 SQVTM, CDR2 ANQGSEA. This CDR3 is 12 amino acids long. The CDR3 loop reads CSVLTDSYEQYF. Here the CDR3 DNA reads TGCAGCGTTCTGACAGACTCCTACGAGCAGTACTTC.

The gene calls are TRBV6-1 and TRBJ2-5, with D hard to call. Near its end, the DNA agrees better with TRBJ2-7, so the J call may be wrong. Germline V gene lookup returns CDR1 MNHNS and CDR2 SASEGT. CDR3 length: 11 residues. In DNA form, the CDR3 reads TGTGCCAGCAGGGAGTACTACGAGCAGTACTTC. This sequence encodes CASREYYEQYF.

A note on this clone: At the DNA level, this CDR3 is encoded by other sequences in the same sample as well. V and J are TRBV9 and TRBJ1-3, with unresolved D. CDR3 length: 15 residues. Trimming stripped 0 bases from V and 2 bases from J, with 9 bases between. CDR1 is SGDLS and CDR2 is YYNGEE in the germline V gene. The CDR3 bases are TGTGCCAGCAGCGTAGACATCGGAGCTGGAAACACCATATATTTT. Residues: CASSVDIGAGNTIYF.

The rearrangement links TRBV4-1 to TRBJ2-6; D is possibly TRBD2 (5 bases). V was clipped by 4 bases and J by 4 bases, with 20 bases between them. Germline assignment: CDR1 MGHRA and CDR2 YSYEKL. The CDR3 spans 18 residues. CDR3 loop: CASSLLPPAPGGANVLTF. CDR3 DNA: TGCGCCAGCAGCCTCCTACCTCCGGCTCCGGGGGGGGCCAACGTCCTGACTTTC.

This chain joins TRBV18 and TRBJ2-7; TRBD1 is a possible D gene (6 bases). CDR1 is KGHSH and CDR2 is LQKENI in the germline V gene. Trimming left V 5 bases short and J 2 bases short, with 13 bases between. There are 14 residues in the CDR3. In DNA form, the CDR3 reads TGTGCCAGCTCATCCAACAGGGAGCCCTACGAGCAGTACTTC. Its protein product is CASSSNREPYEQYF.

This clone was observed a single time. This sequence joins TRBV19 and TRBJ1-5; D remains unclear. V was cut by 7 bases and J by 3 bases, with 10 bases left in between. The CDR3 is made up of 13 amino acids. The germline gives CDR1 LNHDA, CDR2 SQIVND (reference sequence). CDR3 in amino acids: CASNFRPNQPQHF. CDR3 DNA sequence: TGTGCCAGTAATTTCAGGCCCAATCAGCCCCAGCATTTT. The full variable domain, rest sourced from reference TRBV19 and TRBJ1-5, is DGGITQSPKYLFRKEGQNVTLSCEQNLNHDAMYWYRQDPGQGLRLIYYSQIVNDFQKGDIAEGYSVSREKKESFPLTVTSAQKNPTAFYLCASNFRPNQPQHFGDGTRLSIL.

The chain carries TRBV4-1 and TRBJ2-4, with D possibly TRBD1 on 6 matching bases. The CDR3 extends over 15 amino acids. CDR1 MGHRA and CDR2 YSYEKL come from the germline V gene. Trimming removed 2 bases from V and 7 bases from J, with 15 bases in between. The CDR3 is CASSQPDRYANIQYF. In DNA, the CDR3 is TGCGCCAGCAGCCAACCTGACAGGTACGCGAACATTCAGTACTTC.

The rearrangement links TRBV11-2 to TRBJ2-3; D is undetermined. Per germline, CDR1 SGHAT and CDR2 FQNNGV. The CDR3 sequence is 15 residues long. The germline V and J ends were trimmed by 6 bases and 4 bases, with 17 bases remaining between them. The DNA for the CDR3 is TGTGCCAGCAGACCTACGCCATTAGGCCCAGATACGCAGTATTTT. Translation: CASRPTPLGPDTQYF.

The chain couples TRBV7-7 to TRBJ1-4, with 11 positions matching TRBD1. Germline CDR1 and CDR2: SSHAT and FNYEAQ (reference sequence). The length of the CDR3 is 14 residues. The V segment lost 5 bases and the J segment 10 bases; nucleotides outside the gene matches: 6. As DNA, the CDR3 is TGTGCCAGCAGCCCCGGGACAGGGGGAGGAAAACTGTTTTTT. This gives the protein CASSPGTGGGKLFF.

The CDR3 is CASSVAYATNEKLFF. The CDR3 DNA reads TGTGCCAGTAGTGTCGCTTACGCAACTAATGAAAAACTGTTTTTT. The rearrangement uses TRBV19 and TRBJ1-4; D gene uncertain. The V end lost 5 bases, the J end lost 0 bases, and 10 bases lay between the germline ends. The V gene's germline CDR1 is LNHDA and CDR2 SQIVND (reference sequence). CDR3 size: 15 residues.

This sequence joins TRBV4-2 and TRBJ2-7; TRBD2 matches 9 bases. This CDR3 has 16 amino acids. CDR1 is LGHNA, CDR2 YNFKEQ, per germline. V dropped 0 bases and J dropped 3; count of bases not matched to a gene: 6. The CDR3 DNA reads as TGTGCCAGCAGCCAAGAACTTAGCGGGAGAGGCTACGAGCAGTACTTC. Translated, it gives CASSQELSGRGYEQYF.

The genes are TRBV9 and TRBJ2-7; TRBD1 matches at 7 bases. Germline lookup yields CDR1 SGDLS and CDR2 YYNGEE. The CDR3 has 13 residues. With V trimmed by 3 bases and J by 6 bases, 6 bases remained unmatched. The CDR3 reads CASSASTGREQYF. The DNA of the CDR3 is TGTGCCAGCAGCGCGTCGACAGGGCGCGAGCAGTACTTC.

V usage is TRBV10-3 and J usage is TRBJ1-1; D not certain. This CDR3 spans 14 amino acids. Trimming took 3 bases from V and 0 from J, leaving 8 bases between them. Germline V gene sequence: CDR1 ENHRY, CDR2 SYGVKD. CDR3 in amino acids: CAISENRLNTEAFF. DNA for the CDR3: TGTGCCATCAGTGAAAACAGATTGAACACTGAAGCTTTCTTT.

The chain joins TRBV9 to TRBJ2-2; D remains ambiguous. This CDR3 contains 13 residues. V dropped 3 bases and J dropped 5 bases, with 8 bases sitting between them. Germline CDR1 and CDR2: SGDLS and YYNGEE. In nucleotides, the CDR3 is TGTGCCAGCAGCGCCCGGAGAACCGGGGAGCTGTTTTTT. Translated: CASSARRTGELFF.

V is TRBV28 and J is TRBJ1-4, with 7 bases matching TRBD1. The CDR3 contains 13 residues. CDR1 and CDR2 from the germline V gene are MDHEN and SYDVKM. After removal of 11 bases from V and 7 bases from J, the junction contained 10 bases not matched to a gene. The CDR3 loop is CAGRQQGSEKLFF. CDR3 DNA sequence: TGTGCCGGCCGTCAACAGGGGAGTGAAAAACTGTTTTTT. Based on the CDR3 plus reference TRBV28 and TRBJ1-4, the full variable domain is DVKVTQSSRYLVKRTGEKVFLECVQDMDHENMFWYRQDPGLGLRLIYFSYDVKMKEKGDIPEGYSVSREKKERFSLILESASTNQTSMYLCAGRQQGSEKLFFGSGTQLSVL.

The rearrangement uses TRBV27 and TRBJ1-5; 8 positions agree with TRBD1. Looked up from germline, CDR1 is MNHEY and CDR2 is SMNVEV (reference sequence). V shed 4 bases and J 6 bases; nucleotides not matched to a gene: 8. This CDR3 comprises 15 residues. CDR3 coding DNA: TGTGCCAGCAGTTCATCCCAGGGGGCGATTCAGCCCCAGCATTTT. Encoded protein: CASSSSQGAIQPQHF.

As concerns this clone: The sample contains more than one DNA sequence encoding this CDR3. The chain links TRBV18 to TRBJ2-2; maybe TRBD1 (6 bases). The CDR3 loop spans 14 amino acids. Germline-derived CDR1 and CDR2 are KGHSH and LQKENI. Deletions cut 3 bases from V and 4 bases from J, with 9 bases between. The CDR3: CASSPQGSTGELFF. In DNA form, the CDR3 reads TGTGCCAGCTCACCCCAGGGGAGCACCGGGGAGCTGTTTTTT.

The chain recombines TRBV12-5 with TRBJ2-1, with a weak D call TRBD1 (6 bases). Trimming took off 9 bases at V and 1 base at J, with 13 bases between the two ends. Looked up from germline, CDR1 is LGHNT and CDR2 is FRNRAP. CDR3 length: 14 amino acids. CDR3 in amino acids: CASVRDTSYNEQFF. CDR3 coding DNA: TGTGCTAGCGTCCGGGACACATCCTACAATGAGCAGTTCTTC.

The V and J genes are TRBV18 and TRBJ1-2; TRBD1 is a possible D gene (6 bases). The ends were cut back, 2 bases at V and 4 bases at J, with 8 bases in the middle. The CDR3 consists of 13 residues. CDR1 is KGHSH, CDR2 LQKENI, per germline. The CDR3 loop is CASSPNRAYGYTF. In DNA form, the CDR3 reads TGTGCCAGCTCACCAAACAGGGCCTATGGCTACACCTTC.

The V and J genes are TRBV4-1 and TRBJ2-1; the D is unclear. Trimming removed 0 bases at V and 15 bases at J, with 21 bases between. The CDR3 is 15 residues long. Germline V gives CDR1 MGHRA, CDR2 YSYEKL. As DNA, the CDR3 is TGCGCCAGCAGCCAAGATCGAGGAAAGTCCCCTGGGCTGTTCTTC. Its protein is CASSQDRGKSPGLFF.

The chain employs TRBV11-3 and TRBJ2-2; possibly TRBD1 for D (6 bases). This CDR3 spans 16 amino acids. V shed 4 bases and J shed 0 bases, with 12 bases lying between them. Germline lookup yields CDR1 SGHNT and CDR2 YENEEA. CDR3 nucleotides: TGTGCCAGCAGCTACCACGGGACATCGAACACCGGGGAGCTGTTTTTT. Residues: CASSYHGTSNTGELFF.

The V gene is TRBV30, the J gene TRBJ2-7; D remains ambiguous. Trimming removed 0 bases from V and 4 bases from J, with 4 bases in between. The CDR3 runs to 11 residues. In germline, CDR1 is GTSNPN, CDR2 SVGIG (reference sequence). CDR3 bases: TGTGCCTGGAGTGTAAGATACGAGCAGTACTTC. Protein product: CAWSVRYEQYF.

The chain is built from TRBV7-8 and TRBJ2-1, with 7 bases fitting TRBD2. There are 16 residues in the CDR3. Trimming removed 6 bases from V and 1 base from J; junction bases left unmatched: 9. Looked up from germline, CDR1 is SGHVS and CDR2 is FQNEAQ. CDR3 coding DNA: TGTGCCAGCAGGGACCGGGGAGCGGGGTCCTACAATGAGCAGTTCTTC. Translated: CASRDRGAGSYNEQFF.